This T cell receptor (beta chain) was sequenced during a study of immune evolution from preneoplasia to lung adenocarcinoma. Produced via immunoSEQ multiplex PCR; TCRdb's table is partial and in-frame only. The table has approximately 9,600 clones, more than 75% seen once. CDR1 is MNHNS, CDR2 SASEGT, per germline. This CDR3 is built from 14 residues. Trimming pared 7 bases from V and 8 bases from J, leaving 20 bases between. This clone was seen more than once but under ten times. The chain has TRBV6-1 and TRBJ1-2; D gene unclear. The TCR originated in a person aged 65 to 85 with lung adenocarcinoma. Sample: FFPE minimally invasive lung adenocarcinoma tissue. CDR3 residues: CASIEDVFQGGYTF. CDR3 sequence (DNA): TGTGCCAGCATCGAAGACGTCTTCCAAGGAGGCTACACCTTC.